The clone carrying this T cell receptor (beta chain) was seen a handful of times. Its antigen is not identified. This CDR3 has 12 residues. Trimming removed 4 bases from V and 8 bases from J; junction bases left unmatched: 4. The germline gives CDR1 MGHDK, CDR2 SYGVNS. Assay: immunoSEQ multiplex PCR; the TCRdb copy retains only in-frame clones and omits some. The profile shows 200,000 or so clones, roughly 82% of them singletons. This sample stems from a study of cytomegalovirus exposure and HLA in healthy donors. Across the whole study: The approximately 120 validation repertoires used the same platform as the roughly 610 first-cohort repertoires, a later analysis reported.

Study-wide results and caveats: The tendency of first-cohort TCR clusters to co-occur in the 90 to 150 validation repertoires was the finding of a later analysis. The study labeled 180 or so TCR beta chains cytomegalovirus-associated. In vitro confirmation showed three CMV-associated chains to be CMV antigen specific.

The source is a man younger than 35 in good health and CMV-seropositive. Source material: PBMCs. V is TRBV25-1 and J is TRBJ1-2; 7 nucleotides match TRBD1. CDR3 amino acids: CASSAGQRGYTF. CDR3 DNA: TGTGCCAGCAGTGCGGGACAGAGGGGCTACACCTTC.